The source of this T cell receptor (beta chain) is a study of PD-1 blockade in classical Hodgkin lymphoma. General study points: Newly diagnosed patients were reported to start with lower TCR diversity than healthy donors.

A note on this clone: Its antigen remains unknown.

Sequencing used immunoSEQ multiplex PCR; TCRdb keeps in-frame clones, though not all of them. The sample shows 20,000 to 30,000 clones, around 89% of them seen only once. Trimming removed 2 bases from V and 4 bases from J, with 15 bases in between. The CDR3 contains 16 residues. Germline CDR1 reads SGHRS; CDR2 reads YFSETQ. The time point: cycle 4 day 1 (C4D1), after around six weeks of nivolumab. All the patients suffered relapse after autologous stem cell transplantation, and brentuximab vedotin exposure differed. The receptor comes from a human donor with classical Hodgkin lymphoma. Source: peripheral blood mononuclear cells (PBMCs), taken before the fourth cycle of nivolumab. This chain connects TRBV5-1 to TRBJ1-4, with D perhaps TRBD1 (6 bases). DNA for the CDR3: TGCGCCAGCAGCTTAAACAGGGACCCCGTTAATGAAAAACTGTTTTTT. Amino acid sequence: CASSLNRDPVNEKLFF.